A single sample gave rise to the 19 T cell receptor beta chains below, sequenced in a study of CD8 T cells in Susac syndrome. Reverse transcription of about 0.5 to 1 ug RNA was carried out with random hexamers. TCRdb independently ran MiXCR on the immunoSEQ multiplex PCR reads; one entry per CDR3 protein. The sample records 250,000 to 300,000 distinct CDR3 sequences, 85% being singletons. The sample comprised CD8+ T cells from PBMCs. These receptors were taken from a human donor with multiple sclerosis.

The genes are TRBV27 and TRBJ2-7; the D gene is possibly TRBD1 (6 bases). This CDR3 region has 17 residues. Per the germline V gene, CDR1 is MNHEY and CDR2 is SMNVEV (reference sequence). The V gene lost 4 bases and the J gene lost 5 bases, with 24 bases spanning the gap. The CDR3 sequence is CASSSIALLRGSDEQYF. The DNA for the CDR3 is TGTGCCAGCAGTTCTATCGCCTTACTGAGGGGGAGCGACGAGCAGTACTTC.

Of note for this clonotype: One junction end does not reproduce the germline sequence, and a read error may be involved. The J gene is TRBJ1-5, the V gene TRBV28, with D perhaps matching TRBD1 (5 bases). The CDR3 sequence is 14 residues long. Germline V CDR1 and CDR2: MDHEN, SYDVKM. The CDR3: CASSLGQYNQPLHF. For the CDR3, the DNA is TGTGCCAGCAGTTTGGGGCAGTACAATCAGCCCCTGCATTTT.

V and J are TRBV9 and TRBJ2-1; maybe TRBD2 (6 bases). The CDR3 runs to 13 residues. CDR1 is SGDLS, CDR2 YYNGEE, per germline. The ends were cut back, 2 bases at V and 7 bases at J, with 10 bases in the middle. The CDR3 protein is CASSVGGRNEQFF. The CDR3 coding sequence is TGTGCCAGCAGCGTTGGAGGGAGGAATGAGCAGTTCTTC.

This clonotype was recorded only once. The chain recombines TRBV7-2 with TRBJ1-1; tentative D call: TRBD1 (6 bases). CDR1 is SGHTA and CDR2 is FQGNSA in the germline V gene. Trimming shortened V by 7 bases and J by 4 bases, and 25 bases separated the two germline ends. This CDR3 has 17 amino acids. DNA of the CDR3: TGTGCCAGCACCGTAGCAGGGGATCTCTCTGAGGGCACTGAAGCTTTCTTT. Translated, it gives CASTVAGDLSEGTEAFF.

This sequence joins TRBV7-9 and TRBJ1-2; no firm D call. There are 16 residues in the CDR3. Germline V CDR1 and CDR2: SEHNR, FQNEAQ (reference sequence). The V and J ends lost 1 base and 5 bases respectively, with 17 bases between them. CDR3: CASSLGIREWDYGYTF. CDR3 nucleotide sequence: TGTGCCAGCAGCTTAGGAATCAGAGAATGGGATTATGGCTACACCTTC.

The V call is TRBV28, the J call TRBJ2-2, with D possibly being TRBD1 (5 bases). With 2 bases removed from V and 6 bases from J, the gap between germline ends came to 13 bases. Germline V gives CDR1 MDHEN, CDR2 SYDVKM. This CDR3 comprises 15 residues. The CDR3 sequence: CASSLPTARPGELFF. Here the CDR3 DNA reads TGTGCCAGCAGTTTACCGACAGCACGTCCCGGGGAGCTGTTTTTT.

The rearrangement uses TRBV20-1 and TRBJ2-7, with D unresolved. The V gene lost 8 bases and the J gene lost 1 base, with 12 bases spanning the gap. The CDR3 is made up of 12 amino acids. The germline V gene has CDR1 DFQATT and CDR2 SNEGSKA (reference sequence). In DNA form, the CDR3 reads TGCAGTACGAGGACGGGTTCCTACGAGCAGTACTTC. Its translation is CSTRTGSYEQYF.

The chain links TRBV6-2 or TRBV6-3 to TRBJ2-5; 9 nucleotides line up with TRBD2. V gave up 5 bases and J gave up 3 bases; unmatched junction bases: 7. The length of the CDR3 is 15 residues. Germline V gene sequence: CDR1 MNHEY, CDR2 SVGEGT. CDR3 region: CASSGVAGVEETQYF. CDR3 nucleotide sequence: TGTGCCAGCAGTGGGGTAGCGGGAGTCGAAGAGACCCAGTACTTC.

As to this clonotype: An end of the junction does not agree with germline; a read error may underlie this. The chain links TRBV9 to TRBJ2-7; TRBD2 matches 7 bases. This CDR3 contains 17 residues. CDR1 and CDR2 from the germline V gene are SGDLS and YYNGEE. CDR3 bases: TGTGCCAGCAGCGTCACGGGAGGCCTCTCCACCCCGTCCGAGCAGCACTTC. It specifies CASSVTGGLSTPSEQHF.

V and J are TRBV20-1 and TRBJ2-5; no definite D call. The length of the CDR3 is 15 residues. The V end lost 0 bases, the J end lost 5 bases, and 16 bases lay between the germline ends. From germline, CDR1 is DFQATT and CDR2 SNEGSKA (reference sequence). The DNA for the CDR3 is TGCAGTGCTAGAGATGTCGGTAGTCCTTGGGAGACCCAGTACTTC. Translating gives CSARDVGSPWETQYF.

The chain joins TRBV7-9 to TRBJ2-1; 7 bases are a match to TRBD2. This CDR3 contains 13 residues. Germline-derived CDR1 and CDR2 are SEHNR and FQNEAQ (reference sequence). V lost 4 bases, J lost 5 bases, and 2 bases stayed unmatched. This CDR3 is CASSSGLDNEQFF. In DNA, the CDR3 is TGTGCCAGCAGCTCCGGACTAGACAATGAGCAGTTCTTC. The entire variable domain, with the rest obtained from reference TRBV7-9 and TRBJ2-1, is as follows: DTGVSQNPRHKITKRGQNVTFRCDPISEHNRLYWYRQTLGQGPEFLTYFQNEAQLEKSRLLSDRFSAERPKGSFSTLEIQRTEQGDSAMYLCASSSGLDNEQFFGPGTRLTVL.

This sequence joins TRBV20-1 and TRBJ2-1, with TRBD2 matching 7 bases. V lost 4 bases and J lost 2; bases outside the gene matches: 2. The CDR3 is made up of 13 amino acids. Germline V gene data show CDR1 as DFQATT and CDR2 as SNEGSKA (reference sequence). The CDR3 region is CSATSGAYNEQFF. CDR3 bases: TGCAGTGCTACTAGCGGAGCCTACAATGAGCAGTTCTTC.

The gene calls are TRBV20-1 and TRBJ1-5, with unresolved D. This CDR3 is built from 13 residues. V gave up 7 bases and J gave up 11 bases, with 21 bases separating them. Germline CDR1 is DFQATT and CDR2 is SNEGSKA (reference sequence). The CDR3 DNA sequence: TGCAGTGGGAGGCCCGAGAGTGAGTGGTCCCAGCATTTT. This sequence encodes CSGRPESEWSQHF.

The chain recombines TRBV12-3 or TRBV12-4 with TRBJ1-5; the match to TRBD1 covers 8 bases. V lost 5 bases to trimming and J lost 4 bases; unmatched junction nucleotides: 7. This CDR3 region has 15 residues. CDR3 residues: CASSPSTGANQPQHF. The CDR3 DNA sequence: TGTGCCAGCAGTCCGTCGACAGGGGCGAATCAGCCCCAGCATTTT.

The V call is TRBV13, the J call TRBJ2-7; 8 bases are a match to TRBD1. V shed 6 bases and J 5 bases; nucleotides not matched to a gene: 9. This CDR3 has 14 amino acids. Germline loops: CDR1 PRHDT, CDR2 FYEKMQ (reference sequence). This CDR3 is CASRSWDRYDEQYF. The CDR3 coding sequence is TGTGCCAGCAGGAGTTGGGACAGGTACGACGAGCAGTACTTC.

The table lists this clonotype with a count of one. The V call is TRBV13, the J call TRBJ1-1; 9 nucleotides align to TRBD1. V dropped 2 bases and J dropped 3; count of bases not matched to a gene: 7. The CDR3 covers 16 residues. Germline V gene sequence: CDR1 PRHDT, CDR2 FYEKMQ (reference sequence). CDR3 residues: CASSLKLGQGDTEAFF. CDR3 nucleotides: TGTGCCAGCAGCTTAAAGCTGGGACAGGGAGACACTGAAGCTTTCTTT. Supplemented by reference TRBV13 and TRBJ1-1, the full variable domain reads AAGVIQSPRHLIKEKRETATLKCYPIPRHDTVYWYQQGPGQDPQFLISFYEKMQSDKGSIPDRFSAQQFSDYHSELNMSSLELGDSALYFCASSLKLGQGDTEAFFGQGTRLTVV.

The rearrangement uses TRBV19 and TRBJ2-3; D unclear. CDR3 length: 15 amino acids. Germline CDR1 and CDR2: LNHDA and SQIVND (reference sequence). Trimming removed 4 bases at V and 1 base at J, with 12 bases between. Here the CDR3 DNA reads TGTGCCAGTAGTAATCGAGTGACGGGCACAGATACGCAGTATTTT. The encoded protein is CASSNRVTGTDTQYF.

This chain uses TRBV11-2 with TRBJ2-3; the D gene is possibly TRBD2 (5 bases). CDR3 size: 17 residues. Germline V gives CDR1 SGHAT, CDR2 FQNNGV. Trimming left V 1 base short and J 0 bases short, with 14 bases between. CDR3 coding DNA: TGTGCCAGCAGCTTAGGATACGGGATCTCCAGCACAGATACGCAGTATTTT. This gives the protein CASSLGYGISSTDTQYF.

The V gene is TRBV9, the J gene TRBJ1-1; D not resolved. V was clipped by 4 bases and J by 3 bases, with 4 bases between them. Germline CDR1 and CDR2: SGDLS and YYNGEE. CDR3 length equals 11 residues. Here the CDR3 reads CASSPDTEAFF. In DNA form, the CDR3 reads TGTGCCAGCAGCCCGGACACTGAAGCTTTCTTT.